Presented here are 2 T cell receptor beta chains from one specimen sequenced in a study of cytomegalovirus exposure and HLA in healthy donors. This PCR relied on a set of 60 Vbeta primers and 13 Jbeta primers. Profiled with immunoSEQ multiplex PCR; TCRdb holds only in-frame clones, not every one. This table has roughly 71,000 clones, less than 70% appearing once. Material: PBMCs. These receptors were collected from a young man in good health and CMV-seronegative.

DNA of the CDR3: TGTGCCTCCGAGCGGGGGGACACAGATACGCAGTATTTT. Translation: CASERGDTDTQYF. This sequence joins TRBV30 and TRBJ2-3; TRBD2 matches at 9 bases. The CDR3 has 13 amino acids. Trimming cost V 7 bases and J 2 bases; bases outside gene matches: 4. The germline CDR1 and CDR2 sequences are GTSNPN and SVGIG (reference sequence).

The V gene is TRBV6-5, the J gene TRBJ2-5; 9 positions match TRBD1. The J call is uncertain, as TRBJ2-7 better fits the DNA end. The CDR3 runs to 16 residues. The V gene's germline CDR1 is MNHEY and CDR2 SVGAGI. CDR3 region: CASSSTTGGFGGEQYF. In DNA form, the CDR3 reads TGTGCCAGCAGTTCGACGACAGGGGGTTTCGGTGGCGAGCAGTACTTC.